The sequence of this T cell receptor (beta chain) was determined in a study of CD8 T cells in ankylosing spondylitis. Via MiXCR, TCRdb re-called the 5' RACE reads, giving one row per CDR3 protein. The table records hundreds of thousands of distinct CDR3 sequences, over 30% of them present only once. The table lists this clonotype with a few counts. This clonotype was obtained from a male donor with ankylosing spondylitis or in good health (not recorded which). Sequencing used blood, either unsorted or a sorted T cell fraction (not recorded which).

For the CDR3, the DNA is TGTGCCAGCTCACCAGACGGCCGCGGTGGCTACACCTTC. Residues: CASSPDGRGGYTF. The gene calls are TRBV18 and TRBJ1-2; no clear D. The CDR3 has 13 residues. Trimming cost V 2 bases and J 7 bases, with 11 bases left between them. Germline assignment: CDR1 KGHSH and CDR2 LQKENI.